The entry below describes one TCR beta chain. The antigen remains unidentified. The sample contains more than one DNA sequence encoding this CDR3. Reverse transcription of all isolated RNA meant that expressed TCRB transcripts were sequenced. TCRdb keeps only in-frame clones here, not all; method: immunoSEQ multiplex PCR. The data show about 740,000 clones, under 15% seen once. The data originate from a study of beta chain features in type 1 diabetes. General observations from the study: Moderate yet significant TCRB CDR3 shortening was seen in Type 1 diabetes patients in all four CD4+ subsets.

The clonotype originates from a man aged 18 to 30 with type 1 diabetes. Sequencing used naive CD4+ T cells from blood.

Here the CDR3 DNA reads TGTGCCAGCAGTTACGGCTCTAGCACAGATACGCAGTATTTT. Translated, it gives CASSYGSSTDTQYF. This chain joins TRBV6-5 and TRBJ2-3, with no clear D. The length of the CDR3 is 14 residues. Germline CDR1 is MNHEY and CDR2 is SVGAGI. Trimming removed 2 bases from V and 0 bases from J, with 6 bases in between.